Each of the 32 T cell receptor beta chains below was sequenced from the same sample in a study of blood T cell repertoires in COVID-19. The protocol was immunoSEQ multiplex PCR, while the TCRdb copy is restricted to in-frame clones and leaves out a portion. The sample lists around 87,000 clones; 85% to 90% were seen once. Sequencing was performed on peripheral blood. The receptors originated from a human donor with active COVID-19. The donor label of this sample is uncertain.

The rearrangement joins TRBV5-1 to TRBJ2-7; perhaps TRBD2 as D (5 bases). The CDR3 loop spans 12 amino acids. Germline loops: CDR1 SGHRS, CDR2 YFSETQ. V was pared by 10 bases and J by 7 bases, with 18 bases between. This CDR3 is CAGGSGRGEQYF. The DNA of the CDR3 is TGCGCCGGCGGAAGCGGAAGAGGGGAGCAGTACTTC. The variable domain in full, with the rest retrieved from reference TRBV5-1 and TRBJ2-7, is KAGVTQTPRYLIKTRGQQVTLSCSPISGHRSVSWYQQTPGQGLQFLFEYFSETQRNKGNFPGRFSGRQFSNSRSEMNVSTLELGDSALYLCAGGSGRGEQYFGPGTRLTVT.

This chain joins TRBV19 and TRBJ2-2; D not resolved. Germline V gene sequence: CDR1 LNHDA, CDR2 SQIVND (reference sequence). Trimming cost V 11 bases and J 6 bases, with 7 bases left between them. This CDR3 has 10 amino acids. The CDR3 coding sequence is TGTGCCTCACGGTCCGGGGAGCTGTTTTTT. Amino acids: CASRSGELFF. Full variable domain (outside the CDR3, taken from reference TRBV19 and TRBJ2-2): DGGITQSPKYLFRKEGQNVTLSCEQNLNHDAMYWYRQDPGQGLRLIYYSQIVNDFQKGDIAEGYSVSREKKESFPLTVTSAQKNPTAFYLCASRSGELFFGEGSRLTVL.

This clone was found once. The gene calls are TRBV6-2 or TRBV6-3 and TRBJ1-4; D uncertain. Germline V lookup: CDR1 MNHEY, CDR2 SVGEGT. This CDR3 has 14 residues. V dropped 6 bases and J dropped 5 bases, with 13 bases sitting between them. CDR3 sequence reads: CASSNAGKNEKLFF. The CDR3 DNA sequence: TGTGCCAGCAGCAACGCCGGGAAAAATGAAAAACTGTTTTTT.

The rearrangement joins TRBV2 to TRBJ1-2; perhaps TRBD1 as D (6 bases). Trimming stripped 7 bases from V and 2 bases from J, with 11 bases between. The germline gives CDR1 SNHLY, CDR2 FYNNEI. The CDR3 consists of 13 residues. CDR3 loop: CASKGGRNYGYTF. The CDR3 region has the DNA TGTGCCAGCAAGGGGGGGCGCAACTATGGCTACACCTTC.

The CDR3 spells CASSTGTMNTEAFF. The CDR3 nucleotides read TGTGCCAGCAGCACCGGGACAATGAACACTGAAGCTTTCTTT. The rearrangement uses TRBV9 and TRBJ1-1; D is possibly TRBD1 (6 bases). The length of the CDR3 is 14 residues. V was trimmed by 4 bases and J by 0 bases, leaving 10 bases between them. Germline V gene lookup returns CDR1 SGDLS and CDR2 YYNGEE.

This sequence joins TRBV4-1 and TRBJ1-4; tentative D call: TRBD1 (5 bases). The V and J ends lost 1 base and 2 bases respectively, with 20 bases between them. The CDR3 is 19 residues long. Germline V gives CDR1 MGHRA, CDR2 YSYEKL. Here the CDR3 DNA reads TGCGCCAGCAGCCAAGTGTGGCAGGGATGGGGTGGGACTAATGAAAAACTGTTTTTT. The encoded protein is CASSQVWQGWGGTNEKLFF.

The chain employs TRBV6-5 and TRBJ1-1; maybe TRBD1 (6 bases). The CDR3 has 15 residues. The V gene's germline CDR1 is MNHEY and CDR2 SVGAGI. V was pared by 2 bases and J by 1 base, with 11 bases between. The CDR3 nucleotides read TGTGCCAGCAGTTACACAGGGAGACCGAACACTGAAGCTTTCTTT. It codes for CASSYTGRPNTEAFF.

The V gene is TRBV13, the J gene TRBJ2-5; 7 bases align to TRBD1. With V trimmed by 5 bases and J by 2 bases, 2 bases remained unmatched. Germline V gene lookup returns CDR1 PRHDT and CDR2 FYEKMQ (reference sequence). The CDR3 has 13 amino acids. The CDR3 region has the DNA TGTGCCAGCAGCATGGACAGGCAAGAGACCCAGTACTTC. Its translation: CASSMDRQETQYF.

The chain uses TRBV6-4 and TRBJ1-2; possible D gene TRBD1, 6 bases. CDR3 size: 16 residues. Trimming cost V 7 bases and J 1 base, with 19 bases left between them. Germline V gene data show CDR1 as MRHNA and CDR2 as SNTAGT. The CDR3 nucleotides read TGTGCCAGCACTTGGCAGACCGGGACAAATAACTATGGCTACACCTTC. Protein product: CASTWQTGTNNYGYTF.

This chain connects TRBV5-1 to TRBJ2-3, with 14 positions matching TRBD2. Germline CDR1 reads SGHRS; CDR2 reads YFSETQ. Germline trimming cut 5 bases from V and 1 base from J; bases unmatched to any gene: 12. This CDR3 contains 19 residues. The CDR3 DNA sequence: TGCGCCAGCAGATCTCCGACTAGCGGGGGGGCCACTGGCACAGATACGCAGTATTTT. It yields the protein CASRSPTSGGATGTDTQYF. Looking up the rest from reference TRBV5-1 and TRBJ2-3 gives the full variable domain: KAGVTQTPRYLIKTRGQQVTLSCSPISGHRSVSWYQQTPGQGLQFLFEYFSETQRNKGNFPGRFSGRQFSNSRSEMNVSTLELGDSALYLCASRSPTSGGATGTDTQYFGPGTRLTVL.

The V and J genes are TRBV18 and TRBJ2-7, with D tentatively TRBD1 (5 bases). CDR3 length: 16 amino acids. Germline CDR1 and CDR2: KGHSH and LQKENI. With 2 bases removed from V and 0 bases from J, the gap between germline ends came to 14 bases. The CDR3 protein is CASSPYRSISSYEQYF. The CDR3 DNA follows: TGTGCCAGCTCACCATACAGGTCGATAAGCTCCTACGAGCAGTACTTC. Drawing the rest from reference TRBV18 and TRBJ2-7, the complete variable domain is NAGVMQNPRHLVRRRGQEARLRCSPMKGHSHVYWYRQLPEEGLKFMVYLQKENIIDESGMPKERFSAEFPKEGPSILRIQQVVRGDSAAYFCASSPYRSISSYEQYFGPGTRLTVT.

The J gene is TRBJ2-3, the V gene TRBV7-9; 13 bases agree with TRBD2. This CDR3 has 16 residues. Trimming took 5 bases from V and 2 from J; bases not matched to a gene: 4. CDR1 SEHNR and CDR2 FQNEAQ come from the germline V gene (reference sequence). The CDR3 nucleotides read TGTGCCAGCAGCCAAGGACTAGCGGGGGCCACAGATACGCAGTATTTT. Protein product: CASSQGLAGATDTQYF.

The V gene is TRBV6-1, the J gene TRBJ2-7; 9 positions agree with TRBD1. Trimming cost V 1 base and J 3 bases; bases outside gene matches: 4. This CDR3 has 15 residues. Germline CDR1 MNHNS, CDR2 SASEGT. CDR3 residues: CASSEGPTGGYEQYF. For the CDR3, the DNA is TGTGCCAGCAGTGAAGGACCGACAGGGGGCTACGAGCAGTACTTC.

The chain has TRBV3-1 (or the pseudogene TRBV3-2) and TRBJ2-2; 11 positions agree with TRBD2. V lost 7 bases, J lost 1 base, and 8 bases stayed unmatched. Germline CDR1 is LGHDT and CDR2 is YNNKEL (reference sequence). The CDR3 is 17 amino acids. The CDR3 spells CASTGIAGGLNTGELFF. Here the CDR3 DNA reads TGTGCCAGCACGGGGATAGCGGGGGGGCTGAACACCGGGGAGCTGTTTTTT.

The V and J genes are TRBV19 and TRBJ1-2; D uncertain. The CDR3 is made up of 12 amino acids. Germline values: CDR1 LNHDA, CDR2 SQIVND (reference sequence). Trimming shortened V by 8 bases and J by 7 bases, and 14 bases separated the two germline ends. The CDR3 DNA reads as TGTGCCAGTCGGACTGTCCGGGGTGGCTACACCTTC. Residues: CASRTVRGGYTF.

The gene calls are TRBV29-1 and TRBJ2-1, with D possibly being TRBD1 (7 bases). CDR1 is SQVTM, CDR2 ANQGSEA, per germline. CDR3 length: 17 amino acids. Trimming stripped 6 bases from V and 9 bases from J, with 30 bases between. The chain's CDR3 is CSVKGLASSGGQVEQFF. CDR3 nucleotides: TGCAGCGTCAAAGGATTGGCGTCCTCAGGGGGGCAGGTTGAGCAGTTCTTC.

CDR3 sequence: CASSVSGGVSYEQYF. CDR3 DNA sequence: TGTGCCAGCAGCGTTAGCGGGGGGGTCTCCTACGAGCAGTACTTC. The J gene is TRBJ2-7, the V gene TRBV7-9; TRBD2 matches 11 bases. This CDR3 has 15 residues. Germline V lookup: CDR1 SEHNR, CDR2 FQNEAQ (reference sequence). Trimming removed 5 bases from V and 0 bases from J; junction bases left unmatched: 3.

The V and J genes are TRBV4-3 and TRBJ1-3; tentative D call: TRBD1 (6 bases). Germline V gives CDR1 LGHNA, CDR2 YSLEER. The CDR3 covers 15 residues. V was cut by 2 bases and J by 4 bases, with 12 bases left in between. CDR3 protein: CASSQTGTRGNTIYF. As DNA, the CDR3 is TGCGCCAGCAGCCAAACCGGGACACGCGGAAACACCATATATTTT.

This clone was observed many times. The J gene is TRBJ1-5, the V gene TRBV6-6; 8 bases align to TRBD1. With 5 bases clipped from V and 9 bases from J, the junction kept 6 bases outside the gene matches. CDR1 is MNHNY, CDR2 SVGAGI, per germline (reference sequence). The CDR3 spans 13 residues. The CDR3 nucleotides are TGTGCCAGCAGTGACAGGGGAGGGACGCCCCAGCATTTT. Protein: CASSDRGGTPQHF.

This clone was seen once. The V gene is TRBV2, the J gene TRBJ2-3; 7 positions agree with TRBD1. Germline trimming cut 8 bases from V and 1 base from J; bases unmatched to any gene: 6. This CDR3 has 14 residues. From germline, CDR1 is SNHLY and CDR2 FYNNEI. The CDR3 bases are TGTGCCAGCGGCTGGACAGGCCGCACAGATACGCAGTATTTT. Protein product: CASGWTGRTDTQYF.

This chain's CDR3 is CATTAGLSSYNEQFF. CDR3 coding DNA: TGTGCCACCACTGCGGGGTTGAGCTCCTACAATGAGCAGTTCTTC. The chain combines TRBV15 with TRBJ2-1, with D possibly TRBD2 on 6 matching bases. This CDR3 is built from 15 residues. Trimming stripped 7 bases from V and 0 bases from J, with 13 bases between. CDR1 and CDR2 (germline): LNHNV, YYDKDF (reference sequence).

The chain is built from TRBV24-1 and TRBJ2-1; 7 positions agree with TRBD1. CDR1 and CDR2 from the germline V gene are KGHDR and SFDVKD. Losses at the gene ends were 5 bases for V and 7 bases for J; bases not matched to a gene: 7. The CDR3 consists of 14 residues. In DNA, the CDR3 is TGTGCCACCAGTGGCAGGGGGATGTGGAATGAGCAGTTCTTC. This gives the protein CATSGRGMWNEQFF.

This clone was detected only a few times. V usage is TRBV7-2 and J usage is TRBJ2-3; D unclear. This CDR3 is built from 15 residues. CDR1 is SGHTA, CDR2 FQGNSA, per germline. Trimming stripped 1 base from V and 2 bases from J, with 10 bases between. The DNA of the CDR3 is TGTGCCAGCAGCTTAGGCGGTTTCTTCACAGATACGCAGTATTTT. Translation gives CASSLGGFFTDTQYF.

This CDR3 reads CASSVAGAGVGTGELFF. DNA for the CDR3: TGTGCCAGCAGCGTAGCGGGAGCGGGGGTTGGTACCGGGGAGCTGTTTTTT. J is TRBJ2-2 and V is TRBV9, with 8 bases that match TRBD2. The CDR3 is 17 residues long. CDR1 and CDR2 from the germline V gene are SGDLS and YYNGEE. J gave up 5 bases and V 0 bases, and 9 bases lay outside the gene matches.

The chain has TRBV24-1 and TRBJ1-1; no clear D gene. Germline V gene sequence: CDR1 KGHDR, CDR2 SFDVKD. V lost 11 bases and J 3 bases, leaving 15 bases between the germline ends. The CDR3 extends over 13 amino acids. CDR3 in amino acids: CAILRRRYTEAFF. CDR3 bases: TGTGCCATACTAAGACGTCGGTACACTGAAGCTTTCTTT.

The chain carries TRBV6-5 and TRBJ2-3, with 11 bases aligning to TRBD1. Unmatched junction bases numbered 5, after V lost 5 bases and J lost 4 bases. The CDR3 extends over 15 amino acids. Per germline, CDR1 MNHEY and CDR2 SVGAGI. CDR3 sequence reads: CASSTRTGGSDTQYF. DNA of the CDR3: TGTGCCAGCAGTACCCGGACAGGGGGCTCAGATACGCAGTATTTT.

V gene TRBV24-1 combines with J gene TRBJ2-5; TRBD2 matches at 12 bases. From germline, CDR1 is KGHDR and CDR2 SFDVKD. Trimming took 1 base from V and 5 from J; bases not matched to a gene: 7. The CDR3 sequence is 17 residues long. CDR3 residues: CATSDFASGGAWETQYF. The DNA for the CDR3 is TGTGCCACCAGTGATTTCGCTAGCGGGGGGGCCTGGGAGACCCAGTACTTC.

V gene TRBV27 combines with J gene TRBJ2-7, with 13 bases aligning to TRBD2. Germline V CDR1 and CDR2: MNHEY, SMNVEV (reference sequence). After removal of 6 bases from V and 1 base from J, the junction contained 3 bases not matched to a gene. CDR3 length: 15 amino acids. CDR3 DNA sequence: TGTGCCAGCAGGGAGGGACTAGCGGGGTCCTACGAGCAGTACTTC. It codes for CASREGLAGSYEQYF.

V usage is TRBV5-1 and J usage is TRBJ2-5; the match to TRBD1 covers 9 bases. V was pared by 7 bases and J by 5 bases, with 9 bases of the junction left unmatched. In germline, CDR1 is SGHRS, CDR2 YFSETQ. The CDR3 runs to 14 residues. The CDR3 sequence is CASARTGEGETQYF. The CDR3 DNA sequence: TGCGCCAGCGCCCGGACAGGGGAGGGGGAGACCCAGTACTTC.

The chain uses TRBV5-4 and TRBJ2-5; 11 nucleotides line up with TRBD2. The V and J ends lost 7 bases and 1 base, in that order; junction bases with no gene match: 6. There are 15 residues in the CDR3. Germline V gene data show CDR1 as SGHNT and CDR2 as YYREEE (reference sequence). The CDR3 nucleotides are TGTGCCAGCGCAAGGACTAGCGGGTTCCAAGAGACCCAGTACTTC. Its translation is CASARTSGFQETQYF.

This CDR3 is CASSLGLSSTKNIQYF. As DNA, the CDR3 is TGTGCCAGCAGCTTGGGACTGTCCTCTACCAAAAACATTCAGTACTTC. This chain connects TRBV7-3 to TRBJ2-4; D is possibly TRBD2 (6 bases). In germline, CDR1 is SGHTA, CDR2 FQGTGA. V lost 3 bases and J 2 bases, leaving 14 bases between the germline ends. The CDR3 is 16 residues long.

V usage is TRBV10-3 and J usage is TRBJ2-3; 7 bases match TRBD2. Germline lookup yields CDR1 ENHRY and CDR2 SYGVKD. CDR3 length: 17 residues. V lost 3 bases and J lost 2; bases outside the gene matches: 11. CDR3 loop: CAISEGSSGVITDTQYF. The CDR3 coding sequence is TGTGCCATCAGTGAAGGGTCAAGCGGGGTTATCACAGATACGCAGTATTTT.